One and the same sample provided the 27 T cell receptor beta chains below, sequenced in a study of cytomegalovirus exposure and HLA in healthy donors. The study ran its PCR with 60 Vbeta and 13 Jbeta primers. The assay was immunoSEQ multiplex PCR, and TCRdb's table has in-frame clones only and misses some. This sample carries about 300,000 clones, roughly 89% of them seen once, and the ten largest clones take 3.5% to 4%. The specimen was PBMCs. All receptors derive from a man aged 40-49 years in good health and CMV-seropositive.

This clone occurred once. The chain combines TRBV13 with TRBJ2-7, with 10 bases aligning to TRBD1. The CDR3 is 16 amino acids. After removal of 0 bases from V and 6 bases from J, the junction contained 8 bases not matched to a gene. Germline CDR1 PRHDT, CDR2 FYEKMQ (reference sequence). CDR3 region: CASSLGRGQGSFEQYF. The CDR3 DNA sequence: TGTGCCAGCAGCTTAGGTAGGGGACAGGGGAGCTTCGAGCAGTACTTC.

This chain joins TRBV9 and TRBJ2-1; TRBD2 is a possible D gene (6 bases). Germline CDR1 is SGDLS and CDR2 is YYNGEE. The CDR3 sequence is 15 residues long. The V and J ends lost 3 bases and 9 bases respectively, with 19 bases between them. This CDR3 is CASSESGVGDTEQFF. CDR3 nucleotide sequence: TGTGCCAGCAGCGAATCGGGGGTGGGGGATACTGAGCAGTTCTTC. The full variable domain, completed using reference TRBV9 and TRBJ2-1, is DSGVTQTPKHLITATGQRVTLRCSPRSGDLSVYWYQQSLDQGLQFLIQYYNGEERAKGNILERFSAQQFPDLHSELNLSSLELGDSALYFCASSESGVGDTEQFFGPGTRLTVL.

This rearrangement joins TRBV2 to TRBJ1-2; tentative D call: TRBD1 (6 bases). Germline assignment: CDR1 SNHLY and CDR2 FYNNEI. Trimming pared 3 bases from V and 10 bases from J, leaving 15 bases between. The CDR3 totals 13 residues. CDR3 in amino acids: CASSEAGTTFYTF. In nucleotides, the CDR3 is TGTGCCAGCAGTGAGGCCGGGACAACCTTCTACACCTTC.

The chain uses TRBV11-2 and TRBJ2-1; the match to TRBD2 covers 10 bases. The CDR3 consists of 14 residues. The germline CDR1 and CDR2 sequences are SGHAT and FQNNGV. Trimming removed 4 bases from V and 3 bases from J; junction bases left unmatched: 0. DNA for the CDR3: TGTGCCAGCAGCTCTAGCGGGGGCTACAATGAGCAGTTCTTC. Protein product: CASSSSGGYNEQFF.

V and J are TRBV5-1 and TRBJ2-7; D unresolved. The germline V gene has CDR1 SGHRS and CDR2 YFSETQ. V lost 4 bases and J 2 bases, leaving 13 bases between the germline ends. The CDR3 is 14 residues long. CDR3 amino acids: CASSAIGFPYEQYF. In DNA form, the CDR3 reads TGCGCCAGCAGCGCGATTGGTTTTCCCTACGAGCAGTACTTC.

The chain carries TRBV5-8 and TRBJ1-6; tentatively, D is TRBD1 (6 bases). The CDR3 has 14 amino acids. Germline V gives CDR1 SGHTS, CDR2 YDEGEE. V was trimmed by 1 base and J by 10 bases, leaving 12 bases between them. This CDR3 reads CASSLQGSWSPLHF. The CDR3 coding sequence is TGTGCCAGCAGCTTGCAGGGGTCATGGTCACCCCTCCACTTT.

This chain joins TRBV7-9 and TRBJ2-5, with a weak D call TRBD2 (6 bases). Germline loops: CDR1 SEHNR, CDR2 FQNEAQ (reference sequence). The CDR3 length is 12 residues. Between the trimmed V and J ends, which lost 4 bases and 5 bases, there was a span of 8 bases. CDR3 loop: CASSSGGETQYF. The CDR3 region has the DNA TGTGCCAGCAGCTCCGGAGGGGAGACCCAGTACTTC. Together with reference TRBV7-9 and TRBJ2-5, the CDR3 gives the full variable domain: DTGVSQNPRHKITKRGQNVTFRCDPISEHNRLYWYRQTLGQGPEFLTYFQNEAQLEKSRLLSDRFSAERPKGSFSTLEIQRTEQGDSAMYLCASSSGGETQYFGPGTRLLVL.

This clone was observed a handful of times. The rearrangement joins TRBV10-2 to TRBJ1-5; 9 bases are shared with TRBD1. Germline trimming cut 4 bases from V and 0 bases from J; bases unmatched to any gene: 4. The CDR3 is 16 amino acids. Germline V lookup: CDR1 WSHSY, CDR2 SAAADI. The DNA for the CDR3 is TGCGCCAGCAGTGGGGGACAGGGAACTAGCAATCAGCCCCAGCATTTT. Translating it yields CASSGGQGTSNQPQHF.

The V call is TRBV6-1, the J call TRBJ2-4; maybe TRBD2 (7 bases). The V gene lost 3 bases and the J gene lost 2 bases, with 14 bases spanning the gap. CDR3 length: 16 residues. Germline CDR1 MNHNS, CDR2 SASEGT. This chain's CDR3 is CASSDLEGGSKNIQYF. For the CDR3, the DNA is TGTGCCAGCAGTGACCTGGAGGGGGGGTCCAAAAACATTCAGTACTTC.

The chain couples TRBV7-9 to TRBJ1-2, with a tentative D call TRBD1 (5 bases). V lost 1 base to trimming and J lost 2 bases, with 14 bases between them. CDR1 and CDR2 (germline): SEHNR, FQNEAQ (reference sequence). CDR3 size: 16 residues. The CDR3 is CASSLGGVDGNYGYTF. CDR3 DNA sequence: TGTGCCAGCAGCTTAGGGGGGGTAGACGGCAACTATGGCTACACCTTC.

This clone was detected once. J is TRBJ1-1 and V is TRBV29-1; the match to TRBD1 covers 10 bases. J lost 3 bases, V lost 4 bases, and 2 bases had no gene match. The CDR3 is 13 residues long. The germline gives CDR1 SQVTM, CDR2 ANQGSEA. CDR3 residues: CSVVGTGDTEAFF. The CDR3 nucleotides read TGCAGCGTTGTCGGGACAGGGGACACTGAAGCTTTCTTT.

The CDR3 region is CASSFGTGRTDTQYF. CDR3 sequence (DNA): TGTGCCAGCAGCTTCGGAACGGGTCGCACAGATACGCAGTATTTT. The J gene is TRBJ2-3, the V gene TRBV11-2, with no clear D. CDR3 length: 15 residues. Looked up from germline, CDR1 is SGHAT and CDR2 is FQNNGV. The ends were cut back, 3 bases at V and 1 base at J, with 11 bases in the middle.

The chain joins TRBV4-1 to TRBJ2-1; the D gene is possibly TRBD2 (5 bases). Germline assignment: CDR1 MGHRA and CDR2 YSYEKL. The CDR3 runs to 17 residues. The V and J ends lost 0 bases and 3 bases respectively, with 15 bases between them. CDR3 in DNA: TGCGCCAGCAGCCAAGATGACGAGGAGGAAAGCTACAATGAGCAGTTCTTC. It is translated as CASSQDDEEESYNEQFF.

This chain connects TRBV5-4 to TRBJ2-7; the match to TRBD1 covers 8 bases. Losses at the gene ends were 4 bases for V and 6 bases for J; bases not matched to a gene: 3. Germline V gene sequence: CDR1 SGHNT, CDR2 YYREEE (reference sequence). CDR3 length: 12 amino acids. The CDR3 sequence is CASSRTGSEQYF. CDR3 sequence (DNA): TGTGCCAGCAGCAGGACAGGGAGCGAGCAGTACTTC.

The rearrangement links TRBV19 to TRBJ2-5; 7 bases line up with TRBD2. The last part of the DNA fits TRBJ2-7 better; the J call may be wrong. CDR1 LNHDA and CDR2 SQIVND come from the germline V gene (reference sequence). The CDR3 runs 15 residues. CDR3 amino acids: CASSPGSGSSYEQYF. The CDR3 bases are TGTGCCAGTAGTCCCGGTAGCGGGTCTTCCTACGAGCAGTACTTC.

This clone was picked up one time. The chain combines TRBV15 with TRBJ2-1; D is possibly TRBD2 (7 bases). The germline V and J ends were trimmed by 8 bases and 2 bases, with 13 bases remaining between them. The CDR3 contains 14 residues. The germline CDR1 and CDR2 sequences are LNHNV and YYDKDF (reference sequence). The CDR3 nucleotides read TGTGCCACCGGAGGGGGGGGGCCCTACAATGAGCAGTTCTTC. The encoded protein is CATGGGGPYNEQFF.

This chain links TRBV28 with TRBJ2-1; possibly TRBD2 for D (5 bases). Germline CDR1 MDHEN, CDR2 SYDVKM. V lost 1 base, J lost 14 bases, and 15 bases lay in between. The CDR3 consists of 13 residues. CDR3 coding DNA: TGTGCCAGCAGTTTATCCCAACTCGTGGAGGAGTTCTTC. Translation: CASSLSQLVEEFF.

With regard to this clone: One end of the junction fails to match germline, which may point to a read error. This sample includes further DNA sequences coding for the same CDR3. This sequence joins TRBV6-1 and TRBJ1-5, with D hard to call. CDR3 size: 15 residues. Per the germline V gene, CDR1 is MNHNS and CDR2 is SASEGT. CDR3 protein: CASSVTPYSNQPQHF. Written as DNA, the CDR3 is TGTGCCAGCAGTGTCACACCTTATAGCAATCAGCCTCAGCATTTT.

This clone was seen a few times. This chain uses TRBV10-2 with TRBJ1-5; a weak D match, TRBD1 (5 bases). CDR1 and CDR2 from the germline V gene are WSHSY and SAAADI. V was trimmed by 6 bases and J by 7 bases, leaving 13 bases between them. This CDR3 region has 13 residues. The CDR3 loop is CASSHGQGQPQHF. The CDR3 coding sequence is TGCGCCAGCAGCCACGGGCAGGGACAGCCCCAGCATTTT.

V and J are TRBV11-2 and TRBJ2-7; no reliable D call. The germline gives CDR1 SGHAT, CDR2 FQNNGV. Trimming shortened V by 2 bases and J by 7 bases, and 6 bases separated the two germline ends. The CDR3 is 11 residues long. In DNA, the CDR3 is TGTGCCAGCAGCTTATGGCAGGAGCAGTACTTC. This encodes CASSLWQEQYF.

This clone appeared a single time. The CDR3 region has the DNA TGTGCCAGGGACTCCCCAGTTGGCTACAATGAGCAGTTCTTC. It encodes CARDSPVGYNEQFF. The rearrangement joins TRBV2 to TRBJ2-1; possibly TRBD2 for D (5 bases). The germline V gene encodes CDR1 SNHLY and CDR2 FYNNEI. This CDR3 is 14 amino acids long. Trimming took 9 bases from V and 3 from J, leaving 15 bases between them. Full variable domain (outside the CDR3, taken from reference TRBV2 and TRBJ2-1): EPEVTQTPSHQVTQMGQEVILRCVPISNHLYFYWYRQILGQKVEFLVSFYNNEISEKSEIFDDQFSVERPDGSNFTLKIRSTKLEDSAMYFCARDSPVGYNEQFFGPGTRLTVL.

The chain is built from TRBV27 and TRBJ1-5, with D perhaps TRBD1 (6 bases). CDR3 size: 14 residues. Germline CDR1 is MNHEY and CDR2 is SMNVEV (reference sequence). V gave up 7 bases and J gave up 6 bases, with 16 bases separating them. Written as DNA, the CDR3 is TGTGCCAGCAACTCAGGACAGAGGGGTCAGCCCCAGCATTTT. It specifies CASNSGQRGQPQHF.

V usage is TRBV6-5 and J usage is TRBJ2-7; tentative D call: TRBD1 (5 bases). Trimming took off 5 bases at V and 3 bases at J, with 11 bases between the two ends. Germline CDR1 MNHEY, CDR2 SVGAGI. The CDR3 runs to 13 residues. The CDR3 loop reads CASSTGRVYEQYF. The CDR3 DNA reads TGTGCCAGCAGTACTGGCAGGGTCTACGAGCAGTACTTC.

The gene calls are TRBV29-1 and TRBJ2-4; 7 bases match TRBD1. The CDR3 extends over 14 amino acids. J was trimmed by 7 bases and V by 5 bases; bases with no gene match: 11. CDR1 SQVTM and CDR2 ANQGSEA come from the germline V gene. The CDR3: CSVHTGVAGNIQYF. Here the CDR3 DNA reads TGCAGCGTTCATACAGGGGTGGCGGGCAACATTCAGTACTTC.

This clone was seen just once. The chain employs TRBV27 and TRBJ2-7; weak D call: TRBD1 (7 bases). Germline-derived CDR1 and CDR2 are MNHEY and SMNVEV (reference sequence). The CDR3 runs to 19 residues. Trimming removed 3 bases from V and 6 bases from J, with 30 bases in between. The CDR3 DNA reads TGTGCCAGCAGTTTTCTAGACTTGGTGTCGGAGGGGGCGCAAAGCGAGCAGTACTTC. Translating gives CASSFLDLVSEGAQSEQYF.

V is TRBV14 and J is TRBJ2-7; 7 positions agree with TRBD1. V was pared by 4 bases and J by 6 bases, with 9 bases of the junction left unmatched. Germline V lookup: CDR1 SGHDN, CDR2 FVKESK. The CDR3 runs 14 residues. CDR3 nucleotide sequence: TGTGCCAGCAGCCGAGTGACAGGGCCCCTCGAGCAGTACTTC. Protein sequence: CASSRVTGPLEQYF.

This clone was found once. The chain joins TRBV27 to TRBJ1-2, with D perhaps TRBD1 (5 bases). Germline CDR1 and CDR2: MNHEY and SMNVEV (reference sequence). The V gene lost 3 bases and the J gene lost 4 bases, with 9 bases spanning the gap. The CDR3 spans 13 residues. CDR3 DNA sequence: TGTGCCAGCAGTTTTGACAGCTTCTATGGCTACACCTTC. This translates into CASSFDSFYGYTF.